Listed here are 25 T cell receptor beta chains from one sample, sequenced in a study of shared clonotypes between healthy human individuals (dated by TCRdb to the early 2020s). The library was made by the immunoSEQ multiplex PCR assay. This immuneACCESS table, as held by TCRdb, lists in-frame sequences with V and J called but not all clones. Of the missing ones, under half trace to an unresolved V gene in checked studies; the others have no known cause. The sample includes 2.5 million or so clones, with approximately 92% observed a single time. The ten largest clones capture 0.11% to 0.15% of the sample. Specimen: naive CD4+ T cells sorted from blood. The meaning of the sample's cell subset or site label: CD45RA+ positively selected. The receptors stem from a man between 18 and 35 years old in good health.

CDR3 region: CAISEGSASYEQYF. For the CDR3, the DNA is TGTGCCATCAGTGAGGGCAGTGCTTCCTACGAGCAGTACTTC. This chain connects TRBV10-3 to TRBJ2-7; D ambiguous. The CDR3 has 14 amino acids. Germline assignment: CDR1 ENHRY and CDR2 SYGVKD. Trimming stripped 2 bases from V and 1 base from J, with 9 bases between.

The sample holds one count of this clone. The rearrangement joins TRBV5-1 to TRBJ2-7, with 7 bases matching TRBD1. J gave up 2 bases and V 5 bases, and 4 bases lay outside the gene matches. The CDR3 is made up of 13 amino acids. Germline CDR1 reads SGHRS; CDR2 reads YFSETQ. This CDR3 reads CASRGDSPYEQYF. In DNA, the CDR3 is TGCGCCAGCAGGGGGGACAGCCCCTACGAGCAGTACTTC. The whole variable domain, remainder taken from reference TRBV5-1 and TRBJ2-7, is KAGVTQTPRYLIKTRGQQVTLSCSPISGHRSVSWYQQTPGQGLQFLFEYFSETQRNKGNFPGRFSGRQFSNSRSEMNVSTLELGDSALYLCASRGDSPYEQYFGPGTRLTVT.

The J gene is TRBJ1-1, the V gene TRBV19, with TRBD1 identical over 7 bases. CDR1 is LNHDA and CDR2 is SQIVND in the germline V gene (reference sequence). After removal of 5 bases from V and 0 bases from J, the junction contained 6 bases not matched to a gene. The CDR3 is made up of 15 amino acids. CDR3 amino acids: CASSPSGTVNTEAFF. The CDR3 DNA follows: TGTGCCAGTAGTCCCTCCGGGACAGTGAACACTGAAGCTTTCTTT.

Of note for this clone: The junction and the germline gene differ at one end; a read error may be behind it. This CDR3 reads CASSPGGESYNEQFF. CDR3 nucleotide sequence: TGTGCTAGCAGCCCCGGGGGAGAATCGTACAATGAGCAGTTCTTC. The V gene is TRBV7-7, the J gene TRBJ2-1; TRBD2 is a possible D gene (6 bases). CDR1 and CDR2 from the germline V gene are SSHAT and FNYEAQ (reference sequence). The CDR3 totals 15 residues.

The rearrangement joins TRBV6-5 to TRBJ1-4; weak D call: TRBD1 (6 bases). The CDR3 runs to 15 residues. Germline V gene data show CDR1 as MNHEY and CDR2 as SVGAGI. Trimming stripped 2 bases from V and 4 bases from J, with 11 bases between. The CDR3 protein is CASSYRRQVNEKLFF. CDR3 DNA sequence: TGTGCCAGCAGTTACCGACGACAGGTTAATGAAAAACTGTTTTTT.

This clone was observed a handful of times. The chain employs TRBV5-6 and TRBJ2-5, with 11 bases that match TRBD1. The CDR3 totals 13 residues. V was clipped by 7 bases and J by 1 base; unmatched bases: 0. CDR1 SGHDT and CDR2 YYEEEE come from the germline V gene. The CDR3 here is CASGQGAQETQYF. The DNA of the CDR3 is TGTGCCAGCGGACAGGGGGCCCAAGAGACCCAGTACTTC.

J is TRBJ2-7 and V is TRBV10-1; D might be TRBD2 (5 bases). The CDR3 spans 12 residues. CDR1 and CDR2 (germline): WNHNN, SYGVQD (reference sequence). Trimming took off 5 bases at V and 3 bases at J, with 8 bases between the two ends. CDR3: CASSPDFYEQYF. As DNA, the CDR3 is TGCGCCAGCAGTCCGGACTTCTACGAGCAGTACTTC.

The chain recombines TRBV4-2 with TRBJ2-5; 13 bases match TRBD2. Germline trimming cut 4 bases from V and 1 base from J; bases unmatched to any gene: 6. The CDR3 is 17 residues long. The V gene's germline CDR1 is LGHNA and CDR2 YNFKEQ. The CDR3 region has the DNA TGTGCCAGCAGCCCTGGGACTAGCGGGGAGGGCCAAGAGACCCAGTACTTC. Translation: CASSPGTSGEGQETQYF.

This clone was counted once. The rearrangement links TRBV5-4 to TRBJ2-5, with D perhaps matching TRBD1 or TRBD2 (6 bases each). The V gene's germline CDR1 is SGHNT and CDR2 YYREEE (reference sequence). This CDR3 comprises 14 residues. V gave up 4 bases and J gave up 4 bases, with 14 bases separating them. The CDR3 region is CASSIQGGGETQYF. Here the CDR3 DNA reads TGTGCCAGCAGCATACAGGGAGGAGGAGAGACCCAGTACTTC.

The chain couples TRBV4-2 to TRBJ1-1, with D perhaps TRBD1 (6 bases). The ends were cut back, 0 bases at V and 0 bases at J, with 14 bases in the middle. CDR1 and CDR2 (germline): LGHNA, YNFKEQ. The CDR3 has 17 residues. The CDR3 bases are TGTGCCAGCAGCCAAGATTGGGGGCAGGGGATGAACACTGAAGCTTTCTTT. Amino acid sequence: CASSQDWGQGMNTEAFF.

For this clone: The sample contains more than one DNA sequence encoding this CDR3. The chain combines TRBV6-4 with TRBJ2-3, with no clear D. V dropped 3 bases and J dropped 1 base, with 5 bases sitting between them. The CDR3 spans 13 residues. Germline V gene lookup returns CDR1 MRHNA and CDR2 SNTAGT. The CDR3 region is CASSEQGTDTQYF. DNA of the CDR3: TGTGCCAGCAGTGAGCAGGGCACAGATACGCAGTATTTT.

The rearrangement uses TRBV11-2 and TRBJ2-1; D gene ambiguous. From germline, CDR1 is SGHAT and CDR2 FQNNGV. This CDR3 is 12 amino acids long. V lost 5 bases and J 6 bases, leaving 8 bases between the germline ends. Here the CDR3 reads CASSKPRNEQFF. Written as DNA, the CDR3 is TGTGCCAGCAGCAAACCCCGCAATGAGCAGTTCTTC.

This sequence joins TRBV27 and TRBJ2-6, with a possible D match to TRBD1 (6 bases). This CDR3 has 14 residues. V dropped 4 bases and J dropped 4 bases, with 8 bases sitting between them. Germline CDR1 is MNHEY and CDR2 is SMNVEV (reference sequence). The CDR3 DNA follows: TGTGCCAGCAGTTGGGGGCCGGGGGCCAACGTCCTGACTTTC. Translated, it gives CASSWGPGANVLTF.

The chain combines TRBV4-1 with TRBJ2-6, with 8 bases aligning to TRBD2. Per germline, CDR1 MGHRA and CDR2 YSYEKL. The trim removed 7 bases at V and 2 bases at J, leaving 16 bases unmatched. CDR3 length equals 19 residues. CDR3 residues: CASTGGPSGGRAGANVLTF. The CDR3 DNA follows: TGCGCCAGCACTGGAGGGCCAAGCGGGGGTAGGGCTGGGGCCAACGTCCTGACTTTC.

The chain carries TRBV2 and TRBJ1-1, with D unresolved. Germline CDR1 and CDR2: SNHLY and FYNNEI. CDR3 length: 13 residues. Trimming stripped 6 bases from V and 6 bases from J, with 14 bases between. The CDR3: CASSQDGNSEAFF. The CDR3 DNA sequence: TGTGCCAGCAGCCAGGACGGAAACTCTGAAGCTTTCTTT.

The V gene is TRBV4-1, the J gene TRBJ2-1; D is unresolved. Trimming stripped 3 bases from V and 0 bases from J, with 9 bases between. The CDR3 sequence is 15 residues long. The V gene's germline CDR1 is MGHRA and CDR2 YSYEKL. The CDR3 is CASSHALSSYNEQFF. As DNA, the CDR3 is TGCGCCAGCAGCCACGCCCTTTCCTCCTACAATGAGCAGTTCTTC.

The V gene is TRBV7-2, the J gene TRBJ2-6; D might be TRBD1 or TRBD2, each matching 5 bases. The CDR3 covers 16 residues. Trimming pared 5 bases from V and 0 bases from J, leaving 11 bases between. Germline V CDR1 and CDR2: SGHTA, FQGNSA. The CDR3 bases are TGTGCCAGCAGCCGGGACGGCCGCTCTGGGGCCAACGTCCTGACTTTC. Its protein product is CASSRDGRSGANVLTF. The full variable domain, in which reference TRBV7-2 and TRBJ2-6 provide the parts outside the CDR3, is GAGVSQSPSNKVTEKGKDVELRCDPISGHTALYWYRQSLGQGLEFLIYFQGNSAPDKSGLPSDRFSAERTGGSVSTLTIQRTQQEDSAVYLCASSRDGRSGANVLTFGAGSRLTVL.

J is TRBJ1-5 and V is TRBV2; no definite D call. This CDR3 is built from 14 residues. Trimming removed 7 bases from V and 3 bases from J, with 13 bases in between. Germline V gives CDR1 SNHLY, CDR2 FYNNEI. CDR3 nucleotide sequence: TGTGCCAGCACCTCCGTCGATCCCAATCAGCCCCAGCATTTT. It encodes CASTSVDPNQPQHF.

The V gene is TRBV2, the J gene TRBJ1-3; D is perhaps TRBD1 (5 bases). The CDR3 totals 14 residues. Germline V gene lookup returns CDR1 SNHLY and CDR2 FYNNEI. V lost 7 bases to trimming and J lost 4 bases, with 14 bases between them. CDR3 bases: TGTGCCAGCACCGGAGGGGACTTAGGAAACACCATATATTTT. This codes for CASTGGDLGNTIYF.

A single count supports this clone. The rearrangement joins TRBV6-4 to TRBJ2-2, with 10 nucleotides matching TRBD2. The J segment lost 4 bases and the V segment lost 4 bases, leaving 3 bases of the junction unmatched. This CDR3 is 15 amino acids long. Germline V gene sequence: CDR1 MRHNA, CDR2 SNTAGT. This chain's CDR3 is CASSAQREGTGELFF. The CDR3 region has the DNA TGTGCCAGCAGTGCCCAGCGGGAGGGCACCGGGGAGCTGTTTTTT.

The chain couples TRBV14 to TRBJ1-1; 10 bases fit TRBD1. The CDR3 spans 13 residues. Germline values: CDR1 SGHDN, CDR2 FVKESK. Trimming at V came to 6 bases and at J to 5 bases, leaving 3 bases not matched to a gene. CDR3 DNA: TGTGCCAGCAGGGTGGGACAGGGGACTGAAGCTTTCTTT. Protein: CASRVGQGTEAFF.

The table lists this clone with a count of one. The chain couples TRBV7-8 to TRBJ2-3, with D possibly being TRBD1 or TRBD2 (6 bases each). Trimming took 0 bases from V and 2 from J, leaving 12 bases between them. The germline gives CDR1 SGHVS, CDR2 FQNEAQ. This CDR3 spans 16 amino acids. The CDR3 region is CASSLAGGLTTDTQYF. The CDR3 nucleotides are TGTGCCAGCAGCTTAGCGGGGGGCCTTACCACAGATACGCAGTATTTT.

This clone showed up just once. The J gene is TRBJ2-7, the V gene TRBV5-6; 8 bases line up with TRBD2. V dropped 0 bases and J dropped 0; count of bases not matched to a gene: 2. This CDR3 is 15 amino acids long. Germline V gene lookup returns CDR1 SGHDT and CDR2 YYEEEE. The CDR3 protein is CASSLGGRPSYEQYF. The CDR3 bases are TGTGCCAGCAGCTTGGGCGGGAGGCCCTCCTACGAGCAGTACTTC.

This rearrangement joins TRBV6-5 to TRBJ2-1, with D uncertain. Trimming cost V 2 bases and J 9 bases, with 11 bases left between them. This CDR3 has 13 amino acids. Germline CDR1 and CDR2: MNHEY and SVGAGI. CDR3 in DNA: TGTGCCAGCAGTTACGGGAAGCTTGGTGAGCAGTTCTTC. The encoded protein is CASSYGKLGEQFF.

This sequence joins TRBV2 and TRBJ2-1; D possibly uses TRBD1 or TRBD2 (5 bases each). Germline CDR1 reads SNHLY; CDR2 reads FYNNEI. The V end lost 6 bases, the J end lost 4 bases, and 7 bases lay between the germline ends. The CDR3 consists of 12 residues. DNA of the CDR3: TGTGCCAGCAGGGGGGATTACAATGAGCAGTTCTTC. Amino acid sequence: CASRGDYNEQFF.